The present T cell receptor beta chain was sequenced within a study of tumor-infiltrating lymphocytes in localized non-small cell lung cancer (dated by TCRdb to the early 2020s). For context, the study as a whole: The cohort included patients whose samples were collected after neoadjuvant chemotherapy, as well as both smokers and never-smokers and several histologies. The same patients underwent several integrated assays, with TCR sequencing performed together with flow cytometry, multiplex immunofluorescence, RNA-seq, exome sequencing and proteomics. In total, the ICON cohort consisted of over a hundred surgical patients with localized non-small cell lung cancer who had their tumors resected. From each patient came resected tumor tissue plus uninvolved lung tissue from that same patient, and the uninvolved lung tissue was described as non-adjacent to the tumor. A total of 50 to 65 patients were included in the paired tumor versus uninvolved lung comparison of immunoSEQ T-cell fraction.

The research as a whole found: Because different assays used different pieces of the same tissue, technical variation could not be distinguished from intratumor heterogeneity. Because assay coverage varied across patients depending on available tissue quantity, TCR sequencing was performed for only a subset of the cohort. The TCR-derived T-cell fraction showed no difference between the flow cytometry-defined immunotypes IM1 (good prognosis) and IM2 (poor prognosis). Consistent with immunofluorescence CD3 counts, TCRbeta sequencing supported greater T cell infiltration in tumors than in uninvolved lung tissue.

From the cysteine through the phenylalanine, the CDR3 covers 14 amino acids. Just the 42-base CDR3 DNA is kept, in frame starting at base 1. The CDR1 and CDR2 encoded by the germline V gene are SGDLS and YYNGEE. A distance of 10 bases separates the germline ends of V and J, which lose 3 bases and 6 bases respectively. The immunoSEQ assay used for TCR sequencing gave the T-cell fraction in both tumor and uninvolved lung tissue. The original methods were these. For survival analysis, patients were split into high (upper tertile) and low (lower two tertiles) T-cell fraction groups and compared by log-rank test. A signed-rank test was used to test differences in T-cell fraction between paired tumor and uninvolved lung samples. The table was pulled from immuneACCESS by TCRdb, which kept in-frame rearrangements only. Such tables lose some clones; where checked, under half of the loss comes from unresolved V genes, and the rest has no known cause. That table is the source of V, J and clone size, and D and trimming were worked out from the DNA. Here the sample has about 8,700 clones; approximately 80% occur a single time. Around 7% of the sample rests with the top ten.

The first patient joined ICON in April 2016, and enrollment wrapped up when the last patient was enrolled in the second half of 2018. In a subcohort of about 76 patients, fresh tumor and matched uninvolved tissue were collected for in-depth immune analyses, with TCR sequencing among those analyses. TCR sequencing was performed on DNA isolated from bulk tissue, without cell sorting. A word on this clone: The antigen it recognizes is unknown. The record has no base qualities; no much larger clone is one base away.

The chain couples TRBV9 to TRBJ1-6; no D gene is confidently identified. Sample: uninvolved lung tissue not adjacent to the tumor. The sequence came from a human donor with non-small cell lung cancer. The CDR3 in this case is CASSAELGNSPLHF. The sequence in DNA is TGTGCCAGCAGCGCCGAATTGGGTAATTCACCCCTCCACTTT. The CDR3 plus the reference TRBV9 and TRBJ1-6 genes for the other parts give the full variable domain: DSGVTQTPKHLITATGQRVTLRCSPRSGDLSVYWYQQSLDQGLQFLIQYYNGEERAKGNILERFSAQQFPDLHSELNLSSLELGDSALYFCASSAELGNSPLHFGNGTRLTVT.